These 7 T cell receptor beta chains came from one sample sequenced in a study of OX40 agonist ivuxolimab in advanced cancers. Clones were read by immunoSEQ multiplex PCR, and TCRdb kept only the in-frame ones, dropping some. The table has roughly 70,000 clones, around nine tenths seen once. The source was CD4+ or CD8+ T cells sorted from blood, collected in a trial of the OX40 agonist ivuxolimab. The source is an adult with an advanced solid tumor such as melanoma, head and neck, liver or kidney cancer.

V is TRBV30 and J is TRBJ2-2, with D possibly matching TRBD2 (6 bases). V was clipped by 1 base and J by 6 bases, with 9 bases between them. The CDR3 runs to 13 residues. Germline CDR1 reads GTSNPN; CDR2 reads SVGIG (reference sequence). The CDR3 loop is CAWSGRGAGELFF. CDR3 nucleotide sequence: TGTGCCTGGAGTGGGCGGGGTGCCGGGGAGCTGTTTTTT. Using reference TRBV30 and TRBJ2-2 for the parts outside the CDR3, the full variable domain is SQTIHQWPATLVQPVGSPLSLECTVEGTSNPNLYWYRQAAGRGLQLLFYSVGIGQISSEVPQNLSASRPQDRQFILSSKKLLLSDSGFYLCAWSGRGAGELFFGEGSRLTVL.

The chain recombines TRBV5-6 with TRBJ2-2; D is unclear. Germline V gene data show CDR1 as SGHDT and CDR2 as YYEEEE. Trimming shortened V by 2 bases and J by 2 bases, and 13 bases separated the two germline ends. This CDR3 has 16 amino acids. The CDR3 sequence: CASSLNSLHNTGELFF. The CDR3 DNA is TGTGCCAGCAGCTTAAACTCCCTACATAACACCGGGGAGCTGTTTTTT. Full variable domain (outside the CDR3, taken from reference TRBV5-6 and TRBJ2-2): DAGVTQSPTHLIKTRGQQVTLRCSPKSGHDTVSWYQQALGQGPQFIFQYYEEEERQRGNFPDRFSGHQFPNYSSELNVNALLLGDSALYLCASSLNSLHNTGELFFGEGSRLTVL.

This clone appeared a single time. CDR3 bases: TGTGCCAGCTCACCACGTCAGCTCGGGGGGGAGACCCAGTACTTC. It specifies CASSPRQLGGETQYF. The chain recombines TRBV18 with TRBJ2-5; 7 bases match TRBD2. CDR3 length: 15 residues. Germline V gene data show CDR1 as KGHSH and CDR2 as LQKENI. Losses at the gene ends were 1 base for V and 5 bases for J; bases not matched to a gene: 7.

The chain joins TRBV11-1 to TRBJ1-1; 7 bases match TRBD1. The germline gives CDR1 SGHAT, CDR2 FQDESV (reference sequence). The V segment lost 4 bases and the J segment 6 bases; nucleotides outside the gene matches: 8. CDR3 size: 14 residues. Written as DNA, the CDR3 is TGTGCCAGCAGCTGGCACAGGGGACGGCCTGAAGCTTTCTTT. It is translated as CASSWHRGRPEAFF.

The J gene is TRBJ1-1, the V gene TRBV7-2; unclear D gene. This CDR3 has 14 residues. V was pared by 5 bases and J by 5 bases, with 15 bases between. From germline, CDR1 is SGHTA and CDR2 FQGNSA. CDR3 sequence: CASSTWTRGTEAFF. DNA of the CDR3: TGTGCCAGCAGCACCTGGACCCGAGGGACTGAAGCTTTCTTT.

The gene calls are TRBV7-8 and TRBJ1-1, with 9 bases identical to TRBD1. The germline CDR1 and CDR2 sequences are SGHVS and FQNEAQ. The CDR3 is 18 amino acids. Trimming at V came to 0 bases and at J to 1 base, leaving 9 bases not matched to a gene. The CDR3, as DNA: TGTGCCAGCAGCTTAGCGAGGTTCGGGACAGGGAGGAACACTGAAGCTTTCTTT. It specifies CASSLARFGTGRNTEAFF. Based on the CDR3 plus reference TRBV7-8 and TRBJ1-1, the full variable domain is GAGVSQSPRYKVAKRGQDVALRCDPISGHVSLFWYQQALGQGPEFLTYFQNEAQLDKSGLPSDRFFAERPEGSVSTLKIQRTQQEDSAVYLCASSLARFGTGRNTEAFFGQGTRLTVV.

This rearrangement joins TRBV4-2 to TRBJ2-3; a possible D gene is TRBD2 (6 bases). This CDR3 has 17 amino acids. CDR1 and CDR2 (germline): LGHNA, YNFKEQ. With 3 bases removed from V and 0 bases from J, the gap between germline ends came to 16 bases. CDR3 loop: CASSQTRAGRSTDTQYF. CDR3 nucleotide sequence: TGTGCCAGCAGCCAGACGAGGGCGGGACGTAGCACAGATACGCAGTATTTT.